This T cell receptor (beta chain) was sequenced in a study of blood T cell repertoires in COVID-19. In the study overall: PBMCs, B-cell-depleted T cells, or T cells provided the cDNA or gDNA that made up the material.

Sequencing was performed with immunoSEQ multiplex PCR; in TCRdb, only in-frame clones are kept and a portion is missing. Of 110,000 to 150,000 clones listed, around 82% are singletons. This TCR came from a human donor in a cohort sampled during active COVID-19. The sequenced sample was peripheral blood.

CDR3 coding DNA: TGTGCCAGCAGTGAACAGGCTGCTGGAAACACCATATATTTT. Translation: CASSEQAAGNTIYF. The chain uses TRBV6-1 and TRBJ1-3; D is unresolved. There are 14 residues in the CDR3. V lost 2 bases to trimming and J lost 2 bases, with 7 bases between them. The germline V gene has CDR1 MNHNS and CDR2 SASEGT.